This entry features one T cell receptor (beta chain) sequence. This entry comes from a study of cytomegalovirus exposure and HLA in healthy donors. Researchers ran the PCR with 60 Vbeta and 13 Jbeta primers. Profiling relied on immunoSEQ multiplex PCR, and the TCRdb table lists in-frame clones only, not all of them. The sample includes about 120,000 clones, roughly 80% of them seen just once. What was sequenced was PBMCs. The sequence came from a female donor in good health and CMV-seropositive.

In DNA form, the CDR3 reads TGTGCCATCAGTGCGGTCGATTCTAACTATGGCTACACCTTC. Its protein is CAISAVDSNYGYTF. This chain uses TRBV10-3 with TRBJ1-2; D call uncertain. Germline V gene data show CDR1 as ENHRY and CDR2 as SYGVKD. This CDR3 is 14 amino acids long. V was cut by 4 bases and J by 0 bases, with 9 bases left in between.